This TCR beta chain comes out of a study of CD8 T cells in ankylosing spondylitis. Study conclusions and caveats: Roughly eight highly homologous variants made up a TCR beta motif that seemed to typify ankylosing spondylitis blood. The authors reported significant enrichment of disease-linked clones in matched ankylosing spondylitis synovial fluid.

About this clonotype: Its target is not known.

Quantitative molecular-barcoded 5'-RACE generated the TCR beta libraries. TCRdb ran MiXCR on the 5' RACE reads and lists one entry per CDR3 protein. The table has roughly 160,000 distinct CDR3 sequences, 9.8% seen once. Sequenced sample: blood, either unsorted or a sorted T cell fraction (not recorded which). The source of this sequence is a female donor with ankylosing spondylitis or in good health (not recorded which).

In DNA form, the CDR3 reads TGTGCCACCAGCGGCTGGGGGACAGATGATCTTGGCTACACCTTC. Amino acid sequence: CATSGWGTDDLGYTF. V usage is TRBV15 and J usage is TRBJ1-2, with 7 bases matching TRBD1. This CDR3 is built from 15 residues. Germline CDR1 LNHNV, CDR2 YYDKDF (reference sequence). With 5 bases clipped from V and 7 bases from J, the junction kept 13 bases outside the gene matches.